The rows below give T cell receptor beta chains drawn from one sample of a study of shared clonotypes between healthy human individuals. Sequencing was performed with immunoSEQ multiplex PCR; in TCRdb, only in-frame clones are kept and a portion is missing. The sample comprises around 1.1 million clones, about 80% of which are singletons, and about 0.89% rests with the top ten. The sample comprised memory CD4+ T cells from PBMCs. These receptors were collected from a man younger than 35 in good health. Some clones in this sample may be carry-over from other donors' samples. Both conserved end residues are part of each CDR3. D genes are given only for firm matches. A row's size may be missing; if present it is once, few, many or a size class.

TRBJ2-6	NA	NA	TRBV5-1	TGCGCCAGCACCCCTGGGGGAACTGGGGCCAACGTCCTGACTTTC	CASTPGGTGANVLTF
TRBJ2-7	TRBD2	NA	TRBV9	TGTGCCAGCAGCGCGGGGGGTCTCTCCTACGAGCAGTACTTC	CASSAGGLSYEQYF
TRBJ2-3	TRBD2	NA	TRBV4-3	TGCGCCAGCAGCCAAGCTTCAGCGGGGACAGATACGCAGTATTTT	CASSQASAGTDTQYF
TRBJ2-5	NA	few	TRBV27	TGTGCCAGCAGTTTATCGTCGTGGTCCCCAGAGACCCAGTACTTC	CASSLSSWSPETQYF
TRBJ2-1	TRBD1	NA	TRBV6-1	TGTGCCAGCAGCCAGGACAGGGGGTCCTACAATGAGCAGTTCTTC	CASSQDRGSYNEQFF
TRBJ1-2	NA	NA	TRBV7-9	TGTGCCAGCAGCTTAACCCTGGGCGGCCGGAGTGGCTACACCTTC	CASSLTLGGRSGYTF
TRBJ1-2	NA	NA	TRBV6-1	TGTGCCAGCAGTGAAGGGGGGGCAGGTGTTGGCTACACCTTC	CASSEGGAGVGYTF
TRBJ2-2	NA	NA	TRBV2	TGTGCCAGCAGTGCGAACGCCCTGAACACCGGGGAGCTGTTTTTT	CASSANALNTGELFF
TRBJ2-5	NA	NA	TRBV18	TGTGCCAGCTCACCAGGAGACTTGAGGGCCCTGTACTTC	CASSPGDLRALYF
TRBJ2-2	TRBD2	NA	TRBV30	TGTGCCTGGAGTGACGGACTAGCGGGAGAGATGATCACCGGGGAGCTGTTTTTT	CAWSDGLAGEMITGELFF
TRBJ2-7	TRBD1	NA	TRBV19	TGTGCCAGTAGTCACCGGGACAGCTCCTACGAGCAGTACTTC	CASSHRDSSYEQYF
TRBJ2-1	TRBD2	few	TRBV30	TGTGCCTGGAGTGGACTAGCGGGGCGAATTGGTGAGCAGTTCTTC	CAWSGLAGRIGEQFF
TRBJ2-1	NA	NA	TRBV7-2	TGTGCCAGCAGCTCCGAGGGTGCTGAGCAGTTCTTC	CASSSEGAEQFF
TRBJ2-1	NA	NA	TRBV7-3	TGTGCCAGCAGCTTAACTTCGTCGGGGAGTCGGGACTGGCCTTCGGATGAGCAGTTCTTC	CASSLTSSGSRDWPSDEQFF
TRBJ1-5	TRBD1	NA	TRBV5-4	TGTGCCAGCAGAATGACAGGGGGCGGTAGAAATCAGCCCCAGCATTTT	CASRMTGGGRNQPQHF
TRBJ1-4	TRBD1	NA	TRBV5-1	TGCGCCAGCAGCTTGATCGGGACAGGGGATGAAAAACTGTTTTTT	CASSLIGTGDEKLFF
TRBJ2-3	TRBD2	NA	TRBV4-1	TGCGCCAGCAGCCGGGGGGGAGGCCCAGATACGCAGTATTTT	CASSRGGGPDTQYF
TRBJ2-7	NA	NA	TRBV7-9	TGTGCCAGCAGCTTAGCGCGGGTTGGCCCCTACGAGCAGTACTTC	CASSLARVGPYEQYF
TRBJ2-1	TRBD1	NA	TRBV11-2	TGTGCCAGCAGCTTAGATCGAGGGGGCTTGGGCAATGAGCAGTTCTTC	CASSLDRGGLGNEQFF
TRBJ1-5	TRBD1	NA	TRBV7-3	TGTGCCAGCAGCCGGACAGGGGGGGATGCCCAGCATTTT	CASSRTGGDAQHF
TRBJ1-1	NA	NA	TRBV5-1	TGCGCCAGCAGCCTAACACGGGACGCCCGTCGGGCTTTCTTT	CASSLTRDARRAFF
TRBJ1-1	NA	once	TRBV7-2	TGTGCCAGCAGCTCTAAATACAGGGATCCTGAAGCTTTCTTT	CASSSKYRDPEAFF